The 16 T cell receptor beta chains listed next were all sequenced from one sample in a study of shared clonotypes between healthy human individuals. Clones were sequenced by immunoSEQ multiplex PCR, and TCRdb holds only the in-frame ones, with some missing. The sample consists of about 2.3 million clones, about nine tenths of them appearing once. Sequenced sample: naive CD4+ T cells from PBMCs. Subset described: CD45RA+ positively selected. The source of these receptors is a young man in good health. Some clones in this sample may be carry-over from other donors' samples.

The chain carries TRBV7-6 and TRBJ2-5; 8 bases match TRBD1. After removal of 5 bases from V and 5 bases from J, the junction contained 10 bases not matched to a gene. Per the germline V gene, CDR1 is SGHVS and CDR2 is FNYEAQ. This CDR3 contains 15 residues. As DNA, the CDR3 is TGTGCCAGCAGCGCAGGCCAGGACAGGGCGGAGACCCAGTACTTC. This codes for CASSAGQDRAETQYF.

The rearrangement links TRBV25-1 to TRBJ2-3; the D is unclear. Trimming removed 3 bases at V and 10 bases at J, with 14 bases between. The germline V gene encodes CDR1 MGHDK and CDR2 SYGVNS. The CDR3 spans 13 residues. CDR3 DNA sequence: TGTGCCAGCAGTGATCCGTGGCGTTTCGCGCAGTATTTT. This gives the protein CASSDPWRFAQYF.

The chain is built from TRBV7-6 and TRBJ1-2; 8 bases fit TRBD1. From germline, CDR1 is SGHVS and CDR2 FNYEAQ. There are 14 residues in the CDR3. The J segment lost 8 bases and the V segment lost 5 bases, leaving 10 bases of the junction unmatched. The CDR3 spells CASSPLPGTGGYTF. CDR3 DNA sequence: TGTGCCAGCAGCCCCTTACCCGGGACAGGAGGCTACACCTTC. The whole variable domain, remainder taken from reference TRBV7-6 and TRBJ1-2, is GAGVSQSPRYKVTKRGQDVALRCDPISGHVSLYWYRQALGQGPEFLTYFNYEAQQDKSGLPNDRFSAERPEGSISTLTIQRTEQRDSAMYRCASSPLPGTGGYTFGSGTRLTVV.

Points on this clone: This specimen includes other DNA sequences encoding the same CDR3. V usage is TRBV5-1 and J usage is TRBJ2-7; tentatively, D is TRBD2 (6 bases). The germline gives CDR1 SGHRS, CDR2 YFSETQ. Trimming shortened V by 2 bases and J by 0 bases, and 12 bases separated the two germline ends. CDR3 size: 15 residues. The CDR3 here is CASSLEAGPSYEQYF. For the CDR3, the DNA is TGCGCCAGCAGCTTAGAGGCGGGACCCTCCTACGAGCAGTACTTC. Variable domain in full (rest from reference TRBV5-1 and TRBJ2-7): KAGVTQTPRYLIKTRGQQVTLSCSPISGHRSVSWYQQTPGQGLQFLFEYFSETQRNKGNFPGRFSGRQFSNSRSEMNVSTLELGDSALYLCASSLEAGPSYEQYFGPGTRLTVT.

The rearrangement links TRBV2 to TRBJ1-2; D is unclear. CDR3 length: 14 amino acids. Germline V gene sequence: CDR1 SNHLY, CDR2 FYNNEI. V dropped 8 bases and J dropped 10 bases, with 23 bases sitting between them. CDR3 DNA sequence: TGTGCCAGCGCCCTAAGGATGTCCGCTGAGAACTACACCTTC. It specifies CASALRMSAENYTF. The entire variable domain, with the rest obtained from reference TRBV2 and TRBJ1-2, is as follows: EPEVTQTPSHQVTQMGQEVILRCVPISNHLYFYWYRQILGQKVEFLVSFYNNEISEKSEIFDDQFSVERPDGSNFTLKIRSTKLEDSAMYFCASALRMSAENYTFGSGTRLTVV.

This sequence joins TRBV7-2 and TRBJ2-1; 7 bases fit TRBD1. The V gene's germline CDR1 is SGHTA and CDR2 FQGNSA. V dropped 5 bases and J dropped 7; count of bases not matched to a gene: 5. CDR3 length: 13 residues. The DNA for the CDR3 is TGTGCCAGCAGCCCTCCAGGGGGTAATGAGCAGTTCTTC. Translation gives CASSPPGGNEQFF.

The chain couples TRBV5-1 to TRBJ2-6, with D tentatively TRBD1 (5 bases). CDR1 SGHRS and CDR2 YFSETQ come from the germline V gene. The CDR3 covers 16 residues. Trimming cost V 4 bases and J 2 bases, with 13 bases left between them. The CDR3 reads CASSPPTVPGANVLTF. The DNA of the CDR3 is TGCGCCAGCAGCCCGCCGACAGTCCCTGGGGCCAACGTCCTGACTTTC.

The chain carries TRBV29-1 and TRBJ1-4; no firm D call. V lost 4 bases, J lost 4 bases, and 10 bases lay in between. Germline loops: CDR1 SQVTM, CDR2 ANQGSEA. The CDR3 runs to 13 residues. The CDR3 DNA is TGCAGCGTTGCCCCCAAGCTTAATGAAAAACTGTTTTTT. It encodes CSVAPKLNEKLFF.

The V call is TRBV21-1, the J call TRBJ1-1. TRBV21-1 is termed a pseudogene. The CDR3 totals 15 residues. The CDR3 DNA follows: TGTGCCAGCAGCAAAGGACCGCAAGAGAACACTGAAGCTTTCTTT. This sequence encodes CASSKGPQENTEAFF.

This clone was found once. This rearrangement joins TRBV30 to TRBJ1-6; D unclear. V was clipped by 1 base and J by 9 bases, with 7 bases between them. The germline gives CDR1 GTSNPN, CDR2 SVGIG (reference sequence). The CDR3 covers 12 residues. CDR3 coding DNA: TGTGCCTGGAGTGCAGGACCTTCACCCCTCCACTTT. Translated, it gives CAWSAGPSPLHF.

V is TRBV5-4 and J is TRBJ2-7; 9 positions match TRBD2. The CDR3 consists of 14 residues. Germline V gene sequence: CDR1 SGHNT, CDR2 YYREEE (reference sequence). Unmatched junction bases numbered 2, after V lost 0 bases and J lost 4 bases. In DNA form, the CDR3 reads TGTGCCAGCAGCTTGGTAGCGGGAGAATACGAGCAGTACTTC. Protein sequence: CASSLVAGEYEQYF.

In the case of this clone: The same CDR3 also results from other DNA sequences found in this sample. The rearrangement links TRBV7-9 to TRBJ1-5; D perhaps matches TRBD1 (5 bases). The CDR3 contains 14 residues. In germline, CDR1 is SEHNR, CDR2 FQNEAQ (reference sequence). Trimming cost V 1 base and J 7 bases, with 11 bases left between them. The CDR3 region is CASSLGRGGQPQHF. The DNA of the CDR3 is TGTGCCAGCAGCTTAGGGAGGGGCGGACAGCCCCAGCATTTT. Full variable domain (rest looked up from reference TRBV7-9 and TRBJ1-5): DTGVSQNPRHKITKRGQNVTFRCDPISEHNRLYWYRQTLGQGPEFLTYFQNEAQLEKSRLLSDRFSAERPKGSFSTLEIQRTEQGDSAMYLCASSLGRGGQPQHFGDGTRLSIL.

J is TRBJ2-7 and V is TRBV28; no clear D gene. The CDR3 is 13 residues long. V gave up 5 bases and J gave up 4 bases, with 12 bases separating them. Germline V gene data show CDR1 as MDHEN and CDR2 as SYDVKM. The CDR3 nucleotides are TGTGCCAGCAGTGTAGAGTCGCCGTACGAGCAGTACTTC. Translating gives CASSVESPYEQYF. Complete variable domain (other parts from reference TRBV28 and TRBJ2-7): DVKVTQSSRYLVKRTGEKVFLECVQDMDHENMFWYRQDPGLGLRLIYFSYDVKMKEKGDIPEGYSVSREKKERFSLILESASTNQTSMYLCASSVESPYEQYFGPGTRLTVT.

The chain uses TRBV27 and TRBJ2-1, with D tentatively TRBD1 or TRBD2 (6 bases each). The V end lost 7 bases, the J end lost 5 bases, and 18 bases lay between the germline ends. Germline V CDR1 and CDR2: MNHEY, SMNVEV (reference sequence). This CDR3 comprises 15 residues. The chain's CDR3 is CASTLWGANHNEQFF. In DNA, the CDR3 is TGTGCCAGCACCCTATGGGGGGCGAACCACAATGAGCAGTTCTTC.

The gene calls are TRBV29-1 and TRBJ1-2; TRBD1 might be the D (5 bases). This CDR3 has 13 amino acids. Germline CDR1 reads SQVTM; CDR2 reads ANQGSEA. The CDR3 loop reads CISWGGVANGYTF. The CDR3 bases are TGCATTTCCTGGGGGGGAGTAGCTAATGGCTACACCTTC.

V is TRBV27 and J is TRBJ2-7, with 9 bases matching TRBD2. Germline V gene data show CDR1 as MNHEY and CDR2 as SMNVEV (reference sequence). Unmatched junction bases numbered 6, after V lost 6 bases and J lost 0 bases. This CDR3 has 15 amino acids. DNA for the CDR3: TGTGCCAGCAGGCGGGCTAGCGGGATCTCCTACGAGCAGTACTTC. Translation: CASRRASGISYEQYF.